These 9 T cell receptor beta chains were all obtained from the same sample, sequenced in a study of graft-versus-host responses after intestinal transplantation. TCRdb's table, derived via immunoSEQ multiplex PCR, lists solely in-frame clones and lacks some. Among 85,000 to 100,000 clones listed, more than 85% were seen once. For these receptors, no antigen is known. The sequenced sample was unstimulated CD8+ T cells sorted from spleen or lymph node cells, obtained before intestinal transplant. Receptor source: a human donor who received an intestinal transplant.

The V call is TRBV25-1, the J call TRBJ2-2; possible D gene TRBD1, 6 bases. Looked up from germline, CDR1 is MGHDK and CDR2 is SYGVNS. The CDR3 extends over 16 amino acids. V was trimmed by 3 bases and J by 0 bases, leaving 11 bases between them. The CDR3: CASSDRQGPNTGELFF. The CDR3 DNA follows: TGTGCCAGCAGTGATCGTCAGGGGCCGAACACCGGGGAGCTGTTTTTT.

This clone occurred once. The rearrangement joins TRBV30 to TRBJ2-2, with D unresolved. Germline V CDR1 and CDR2: GTSNPN, SVGIG (reference sequence). V lost 0 bases, J lost 2 bases, and 7 bases lay in between. The CDR3 sequence is 14 residues long. As DNA, the CDR3 is TGTGCCTGGAGTGTACTCCCAAACACCGGGGAGCTGTTTTTT. It encodes CAWSVLPNTGELFF.

The chain has TRBV5-1 and TRBJ2-5; no definite D call. V gave up 0 bases and J gave up 4 bases, with 13 bases separating them. This CDR3 comprises 15 residues. In germline, CDR1 is SGHRS, CDR2 YFSETQ. The chain's CDR3 is CASSLDFSVRETQYF. CDR3 coding DNA: TGCGCCAGCAGCTTGGATTTTAGTGTGCGAGAGACCCAGTACTTC.

This chain links TRBV15 with TRBJ2-7; possibly TRBD1 for D (5 bases). The germline V gene has CDR1 LNHNV and CDR2 YYDKDF (reference sequence). V lost 5 bases, J lost 12 bases, and 20 bases lay in between. The CDR3 is made up of 13 amino acids. Here the CDR3 DNA reads TGTGCCACCAGCGGCACGGACATTACTGAGTGGTACTTC. Translated, it gives CATSGTDITEWYF.

This clone was recorded only once. The chain is built from TRBV7-2 and TRBJ1-3, with D uncertain. The V gene lost 8 bases and the J gene lost 8 bases, with 7 bases spanning the gap. The CDR3 has 10 residues. Germline CDR1 reads SGHTA; CDR2 reads FQGNSA. The CDR3 coding sequence is TGTGCCAGCGTTGCGGACACCATATATTTT. Protein sequence: CASVADTIYF.

Here the CDR3 reads CASSLISASGGDTDTQYF. The DNA for the CDR3 is TGTGCCAGCAGCTTAATCTCGGCTAGCGGGGGGGACACAGATACGCAGTATTTT. The V call is TRBV7-9, the J call TRBJ2-3; 12 positions match TRBD2. CDR1 and CDR2 (germline): SEHNR, FQNEAQ (reference sequence). V gave up 2 bases and J gave up 2 bases; unmatched junction bases: 8. The CDR3 consists of 18 residues.

This chain links TRBV11-2 with TRBJ2-3, with 8 bases matching TRBD2. Germline assignment: CDR1 SGHAT and CDR2 FQNNGV. The CDR3 contains 17 residues. Unmatched junction bases numbered 6, after V lost 1 base and J lost 0 bases. This chain's CDR3 is CASSLAGRGASTDTQYF. The CDR3 nucleotides read TGTGCCAGCAGCTTAGCTGGGCGGGGGGCTAGCACAGATACGCAGTATTTT.

The DNA of the CDR3 is TGTGCCAGCGGCTTACAGGGGTGGAAGAGCGAGCAGTACTTC. Translated, it gives CASGLQGWKSEQYF. The chain links TRBV27 to TRBJ2-7; 7 positions agree with TRBD1. V trimming: 8 bases; J trimming: 6 bases; junction bases outside the gene matches: 13. CDR3 size: 14 residues. CDR1 MNHEY and CDR2 SMNVEV come from the germline V gene (reference sequence).

The V gene is TRBV11-2, the J gene TRBJ1-2; D is possibly TRBD1 (6 bases). The CDR3 totals 15 residues. The V and J ends lost 0 bases and 4 bases respectively, with 12 bases between them. The germline CDR1 and CDR2 sequences are SGHAT and FQNNGV. The CDR3 region is CASSLDPTGFYGYTF. Here the CDR3 DNA reads TGTGCCAGCAGCTTAGACCCGACAGGCTTCTATGGCTACACCTTC.